Following are 10 T cell receptor beta chains from one sample sequenced in a study of CD8+CD57+ T cells in acquired aplastic anemia. Both TCR beta VDJ combination and CDR3 sequence profiling were carried out. Genomic DNA was the template for this profiling. TCRdb re-derived calls from the reads in MiXCR, one entry per CDR3 protein. Among about 400,000 distinct CDR3 sequences listed, about 70% were seen once. The specimen was sorted CD4+, CD8+, or CD8+CD57+ T cells (not recorded which) from PBMCs. Source of these receptors: a human donor in good health, serving as a control.

The rearrangement links TRBV7-3 to TRBJ1-6; D perhaps matches TRBD1 (5 bases). The CDR3 consists of 14 residues. Germline V lookup: CDR1 SGHTA, CDR2 FQGTGA. The V end was cut by 6 bases, the J end by 13 bases, with 19 bases between. This CDR3 is CASRSEGANTPLHF. DNA of the CDR3: TGTGCCAGCAGGTCGGAAGGGGCGAATACCCCCCTCCACTTT.

This rearrangement joins TRBV19 to TRBJ2-1; D is perhaps TRBD1 or TRBD2 (5 bases each). This CDR3 comprises 16 residues. Trimming left V 3 bases short and J 8 bases short, with 20 bases between. Germline V gene sequence: CDR1 LNHDA, CDR2 SQIVND (reference sequence). The CDR3 here is CASSMIPGRGRDEQFF. The CDR3 nucleotides read TGTGCCAGTAGTATGATCCCGGGACGGGGACGGGATGAGCAGTTCTTC.

Remarks on this clonotype: In this CDR3 the conserved last residue, phenylalanine or tryptophan, is missing, so a read error is likely. Because the CDR3's place on the DNA is in doubt, the DNA is left out and the CDR3 is given as listed by TCRdb. The chain employs TRBV2 and TRBJ1-6; the DNA was not compared with TRBD1, the D call given in the table. Both ends counted, the CDR3 spans 16 residues. Germline loops: CDR1 SNHLY, CDR2 FYNNEI. CDR3 residues: CASSLAVGQQHSGVGS.

The genes are TRBV7-8 and TRBJ2-2; 11 bases align to TRBD2. The germline gives CDR1 SGHVS, CDR2 FQNEAQ. There are 15 residues in the CDR3. V lost 5 bases to trimming and J lost 8 bases; unmatched junction nucleotides: 7. CDR3 amino acids: CASSRSSGGPGELFF. The CDR3 DNA reads TGTGCCAGCAGCCGATCTAGCGGGGGGCCAGGGGAGCTGTTTTTT.

This sequence joins TRBV7-8 and TRBJ1-2; the D is unclear. With 4 bases removed from V and 7 bases from J, the gap between germline ends came to 19 bases. Germline V lookup: CDR1 SGHVS, CDR2 FQNEAQ. CDR3 size: 15 residues. DNA of the CDR3: TGTGCCAGCAGCTCCCAAATGGGTAGGGCGGCTGGCTACACCTTC. Protein product: CASSSQMGRAAGYTF.

The chain has TRBV9 and TRBJ2-7; 10 bases fit TRBD2. The CDR3 runs to 15 residues. V lost 0 bases and J lost 2; bases outside the gene matches: 2. Germline CDR1 is SGDLS and CDR2 is YYNGEE. The DNA for the CDR3 is TGTGCCAGCAGCGTAGCCGGGACTAGCGCCTACGAGCAGTACTTC. It translates to CASSVAGTSAYEQYF.

The sample holds a few counts of this clonotype. The rearrangement joins TRBV29-1 to TRBJ2-5; TRBD1 matches at 7 bases. The CDR3 length is 12 residues. Germline loops: CDR1 SQVTM, CDR2 ANQGSEA. Germline trimming cut 3 bases from V and 4 bases from J; bases unmatched to any gene: 2. In DNA, the CDR3 is TGCAGCGTTGAGCACAGGGGAGAGACCCAGTACTTC. It translates to CSVEHRGETQYF.

This clonotype was counted once. As the CDR3 is not closed by the conserved phenylalanine or tryptophan, this likely results from a read error. It is unclear where the CDR3 begins or ends on the DNA, so no DNA is shown, and the CDR3 is as TCRdb lists it. The chain combines TRBV9 with TRBJ1-2; TRBD1, as called in the table, went unchecked against the DNA. The CDR3 adds up to 13 amino acids, both ends counted. Germline CDR1 is SGDLS and CDR2 is YYNGEE. The CDR3 spells CASSGAGDGTYEL.

The gene calls are TRBV2 and TRBJ1-1; tentatively, D is TRBD1 (6 bases). Germline V gene lookup returns CDR1 SNHLY and CDR2 FYNNEI. V shed 5 bases and J shed 5 bases, with 18 bases lying between them. CDR3 length: 15 residues. Written as DNA, the CDR3 is TGTGCCAGCAGTCTAACAGGGATGGAGGAGACTGAAGCTTTCTTT. Residues: CASSLTGMEETEAFF.

In the case of this clonotype: In this CDR3 the conserved last residue, phenylalanine or tryptophan, is missing, so a read error is likely. The DNA is omitted, as the CDR3 cannot be located on it reliably, and the CDR3 follows TCRdb's listing. The chain employs TRBV7-2 and TRBJ1-2. In germline, CDR1 is SGHTA, CDR2 FQGNSA. The CDR3 length equals 13 residues, ends included. This CDR3 is CASSLKRGRETQY.